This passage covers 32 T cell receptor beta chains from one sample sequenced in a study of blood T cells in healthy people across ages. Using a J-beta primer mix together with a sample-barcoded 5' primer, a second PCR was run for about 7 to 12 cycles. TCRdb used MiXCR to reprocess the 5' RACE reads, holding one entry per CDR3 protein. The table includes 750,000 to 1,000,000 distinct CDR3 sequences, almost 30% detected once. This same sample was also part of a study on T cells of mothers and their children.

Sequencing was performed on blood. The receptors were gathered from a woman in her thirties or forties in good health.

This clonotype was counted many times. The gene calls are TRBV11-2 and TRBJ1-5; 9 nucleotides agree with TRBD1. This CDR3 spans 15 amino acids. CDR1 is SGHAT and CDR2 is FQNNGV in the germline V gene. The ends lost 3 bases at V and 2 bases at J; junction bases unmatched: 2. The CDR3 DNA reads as TGTGCCAGCAGCTTGGACAGGGGTGGCAATCAGCCCCAGCATTTT. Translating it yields CASSLDRGGNQPQHF.

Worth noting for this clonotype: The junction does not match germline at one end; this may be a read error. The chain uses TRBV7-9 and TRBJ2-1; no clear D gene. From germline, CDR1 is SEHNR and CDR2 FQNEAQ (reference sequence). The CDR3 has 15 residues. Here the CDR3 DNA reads TGTGCCAGCAGCTTAGCCGGAAGCTCCTTCAATGAGCAGTTCTTC. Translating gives CASSLAGSSFNEQFF.

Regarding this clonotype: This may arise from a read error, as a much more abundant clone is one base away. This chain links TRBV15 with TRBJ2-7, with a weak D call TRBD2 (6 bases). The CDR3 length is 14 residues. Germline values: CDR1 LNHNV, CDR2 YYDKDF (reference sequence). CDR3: CAIKGRDSKDERYF. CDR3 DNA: TGTGCCATTAAGGGCCGGGACTCCAAAGACGAGCGGTACTTC.

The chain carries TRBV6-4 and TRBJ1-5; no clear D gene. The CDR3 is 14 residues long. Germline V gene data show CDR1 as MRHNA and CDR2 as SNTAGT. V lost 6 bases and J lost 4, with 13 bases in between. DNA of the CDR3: TGTGCCAGCAGAAGGACCCAAACTAATCAGCCCCAGCATTTT. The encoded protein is CASRRTQTNQPQHF.

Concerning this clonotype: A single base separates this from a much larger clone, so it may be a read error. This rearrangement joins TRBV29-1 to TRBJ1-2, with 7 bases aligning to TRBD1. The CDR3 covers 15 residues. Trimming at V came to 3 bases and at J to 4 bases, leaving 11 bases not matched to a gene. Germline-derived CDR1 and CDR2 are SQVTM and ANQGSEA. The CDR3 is CSVDLGQATGYGYTF. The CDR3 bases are TGCAGCGTTGATCTTGGACAGGCGACGGGCTATGGCTACACCTTC.

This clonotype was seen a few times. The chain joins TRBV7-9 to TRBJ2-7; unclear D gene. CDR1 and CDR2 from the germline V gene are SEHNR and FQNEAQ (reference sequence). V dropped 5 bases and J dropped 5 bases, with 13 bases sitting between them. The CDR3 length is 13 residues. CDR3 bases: TGTGCCAGCAGCATAGATCTTTCCCACGAGCAGTACTTC. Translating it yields CASSIDLSHEQYF.

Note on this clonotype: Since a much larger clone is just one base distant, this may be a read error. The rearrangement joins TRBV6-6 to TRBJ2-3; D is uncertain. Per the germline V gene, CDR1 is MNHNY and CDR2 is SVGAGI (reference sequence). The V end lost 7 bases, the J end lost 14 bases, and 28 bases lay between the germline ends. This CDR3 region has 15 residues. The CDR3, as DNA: TGTGCCAGCATTTCCCAGACGGCAACTAATGAAAAACTGTATTTT. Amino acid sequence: CASISQTATNEKLYF.

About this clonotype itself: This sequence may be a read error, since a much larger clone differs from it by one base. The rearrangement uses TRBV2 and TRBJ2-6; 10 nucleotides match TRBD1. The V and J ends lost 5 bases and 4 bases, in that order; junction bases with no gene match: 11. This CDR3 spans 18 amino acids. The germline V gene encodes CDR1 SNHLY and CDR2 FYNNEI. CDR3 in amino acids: CASSSRLGTGVGANVLTF. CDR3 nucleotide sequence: TGTGCCAGCAGTTCCCGTCTCGGGACAGGGGTCGGGGCCAACGTCCTGACTTTC.

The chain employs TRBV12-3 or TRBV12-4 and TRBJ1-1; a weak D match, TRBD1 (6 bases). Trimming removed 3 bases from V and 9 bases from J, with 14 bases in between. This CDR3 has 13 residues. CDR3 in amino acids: CASSFSEGVKAFF. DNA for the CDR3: TGTGCCAGCAGTTTCTCAGAGGGGGTAAAAGCTTTCTTT.

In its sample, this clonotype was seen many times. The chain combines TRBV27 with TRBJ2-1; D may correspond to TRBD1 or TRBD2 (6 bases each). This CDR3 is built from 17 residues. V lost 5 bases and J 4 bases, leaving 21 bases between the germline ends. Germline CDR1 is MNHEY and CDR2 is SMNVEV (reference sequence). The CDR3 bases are TGTGCCAGCAGTATCGCCGGGGGCCTAGTAGGTTACAATGAGCAGTTCTTC. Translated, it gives CASSIAGGLVGYNEQFF.

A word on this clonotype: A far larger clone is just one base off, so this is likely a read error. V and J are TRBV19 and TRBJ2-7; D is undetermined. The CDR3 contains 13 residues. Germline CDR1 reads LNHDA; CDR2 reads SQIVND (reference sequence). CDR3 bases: TGTGCCAGGAGTATTCGGTCAGCTTACGAGCAGTACTTC. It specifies CARSIRSAYEQYF.

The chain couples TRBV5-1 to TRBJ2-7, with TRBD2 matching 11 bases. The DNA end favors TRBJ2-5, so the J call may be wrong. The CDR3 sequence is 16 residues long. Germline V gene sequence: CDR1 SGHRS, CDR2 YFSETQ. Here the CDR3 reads CASSLTSGGGKETQYF. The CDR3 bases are TGCGCCAGCAGCTTGACTAGCGGGGGAGGAAAAGAGACCCAGTACTTC.

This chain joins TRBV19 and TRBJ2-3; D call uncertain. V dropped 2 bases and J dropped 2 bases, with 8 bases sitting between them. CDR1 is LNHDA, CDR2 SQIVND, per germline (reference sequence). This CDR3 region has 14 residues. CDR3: CASSIMGSTDTQYF. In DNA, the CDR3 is TGTGCCAGTAGTATAATGGGATCCACAGATACGCAGTATTTT.

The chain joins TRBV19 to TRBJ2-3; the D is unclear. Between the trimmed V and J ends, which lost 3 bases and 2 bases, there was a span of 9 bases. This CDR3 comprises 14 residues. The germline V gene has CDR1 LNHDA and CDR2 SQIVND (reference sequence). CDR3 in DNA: TGTGCCAGTAGTATTCAGGTCTCCACAGATACGCAGTATTTT. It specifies CASSIQVSTDTQYF.

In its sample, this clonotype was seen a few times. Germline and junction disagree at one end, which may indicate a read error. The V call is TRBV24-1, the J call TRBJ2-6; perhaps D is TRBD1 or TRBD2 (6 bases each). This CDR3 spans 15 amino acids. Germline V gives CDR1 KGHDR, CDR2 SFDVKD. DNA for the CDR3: TGTGCCACCAGTGCCTCCCTATCGGGGGCCAACGTCCCGACTTTC. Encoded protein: CATSASLSGANVPTF.

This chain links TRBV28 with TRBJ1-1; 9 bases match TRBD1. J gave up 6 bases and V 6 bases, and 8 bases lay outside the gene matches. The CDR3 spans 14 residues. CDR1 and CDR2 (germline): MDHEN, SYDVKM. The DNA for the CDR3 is TGTGCCAGCAGCCGCACAGGGGGCAGGGCTGAAGCTTTCTTT. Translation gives CASSRTGGRAEAFF. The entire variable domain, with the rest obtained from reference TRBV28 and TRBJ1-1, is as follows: DVKVTQSSRYLVKRTGEKVFLECVQDMDHENMFWYRQDPGLGLRLIYFSYDVKMKEKGDIPEGYSVSREKKERFSLILESASTNQTSMYLCASSRTGGRAEAFFGQGTRLTVV.

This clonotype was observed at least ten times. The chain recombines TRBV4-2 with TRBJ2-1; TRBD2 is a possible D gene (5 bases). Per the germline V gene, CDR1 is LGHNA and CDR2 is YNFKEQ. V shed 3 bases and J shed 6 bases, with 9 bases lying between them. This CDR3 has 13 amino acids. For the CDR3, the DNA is TGTGCCAGCAGCCAGTTCCGGGGCAATGAGCAGTTCTTC. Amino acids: CASSQFRGNEQFF.

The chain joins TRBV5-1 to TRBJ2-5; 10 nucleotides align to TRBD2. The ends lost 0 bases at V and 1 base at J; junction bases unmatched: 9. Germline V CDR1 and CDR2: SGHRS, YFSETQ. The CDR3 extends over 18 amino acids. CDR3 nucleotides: TGCGCCAGCAGCTTGGTCGCTAGCGGGGGAGCCGTCCAAGAGACCCAGTACTTC. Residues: CASSLVASGGAVQETQYF.

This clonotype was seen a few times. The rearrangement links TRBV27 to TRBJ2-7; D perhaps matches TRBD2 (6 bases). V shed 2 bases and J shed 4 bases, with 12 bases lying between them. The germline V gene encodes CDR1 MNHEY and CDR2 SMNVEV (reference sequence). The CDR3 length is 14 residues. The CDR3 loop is CASSLGTDTYEQYF. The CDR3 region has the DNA TGTGCCAGCAGTTTAGGGACTGATACGTACGAGCAGTACTTC.

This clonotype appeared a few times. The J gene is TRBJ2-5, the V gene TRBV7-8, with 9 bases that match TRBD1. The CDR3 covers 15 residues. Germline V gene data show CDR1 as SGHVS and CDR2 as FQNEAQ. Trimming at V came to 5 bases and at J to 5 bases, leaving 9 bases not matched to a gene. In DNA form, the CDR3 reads TGTGCCAGCAGCCCAACAGGGGGCTCGGGGGAGACCCAGTACTTC. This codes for CASSPTGGSGETQYF.

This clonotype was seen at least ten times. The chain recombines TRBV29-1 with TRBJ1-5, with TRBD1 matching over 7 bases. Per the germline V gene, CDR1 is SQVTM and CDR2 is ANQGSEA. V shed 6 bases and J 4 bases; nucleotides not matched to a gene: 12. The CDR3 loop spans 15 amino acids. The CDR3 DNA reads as TGCAGCGTATCAGGACAGGAAGGCGCTAATCAGCCCCAGCATTTT. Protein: CSVSGQEGANQPQHF.

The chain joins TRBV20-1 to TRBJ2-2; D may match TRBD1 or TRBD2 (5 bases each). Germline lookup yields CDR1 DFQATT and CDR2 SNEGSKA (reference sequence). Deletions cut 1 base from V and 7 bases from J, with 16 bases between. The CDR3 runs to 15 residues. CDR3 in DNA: TGCAGTGCTAGAGCGACTGGGGGTTTGTACGGGGAGCTGTTTTTT. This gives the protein CSARATGGLYGELFF.

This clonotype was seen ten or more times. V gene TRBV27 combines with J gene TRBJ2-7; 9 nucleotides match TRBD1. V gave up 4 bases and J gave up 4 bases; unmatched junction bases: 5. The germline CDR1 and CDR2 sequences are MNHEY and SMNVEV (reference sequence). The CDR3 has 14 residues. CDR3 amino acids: CASSSGTGRYEQYF. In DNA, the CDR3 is TGTGCCAGCAGTTCTGGGACAGGGAGGTACGAGCAGTACTTC.

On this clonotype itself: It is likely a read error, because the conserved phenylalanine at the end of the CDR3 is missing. The CDR3 loop reads CASSLYATGGGSYGYTC. For the CDR3, the DNA is TGTGCCAGCAGTTTGTACGCAACAGGGGGCGGAAGCTATGGCTACACCTGC. The rearrangement uses TRBV12-3 or TRBV12-4 and TRBJ1-2, with TRBD1 matching 9 bases. After removal of 3 bases from V and 4 bases from J, the junction contained 12 bases not matched to a gene. There are 17 residues in the CDR3.

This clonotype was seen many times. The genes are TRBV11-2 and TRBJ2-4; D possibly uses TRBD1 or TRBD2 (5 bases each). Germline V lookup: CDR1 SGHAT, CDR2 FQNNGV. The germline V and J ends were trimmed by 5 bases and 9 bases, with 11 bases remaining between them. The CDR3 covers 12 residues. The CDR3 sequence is CASSRGGLIQYF. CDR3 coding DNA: TGTGCCAGCAGCCGGGGCGGTCTCATTCAGTACTTC. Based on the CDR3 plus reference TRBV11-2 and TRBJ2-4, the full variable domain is EAGVAQSPRYKIIEKRQSVAFWCNPISGHATLYWYQQILGQGPKLLIQFQNNGVVDDSQLPKDRFSAERLKGVDSTLKIQPAKLEDSAVYLCASSRGGLIQYFGAGTRLSVL.

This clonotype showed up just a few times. The CDR3: CASSLGGGPLGYTF. For the CDR3, the DNA is TGTGCCAGCAGTTTGGGGGGCGGGCCCCTAGGCTACACCTTC. This chain joins TRBV28 and TRBJ1-2; D perhaps matches TRBD1 (6 bases). The V gene's germline CDR1 is MDHEN and CDR2 SYDVKM. The CDR3 spans 14 residues. Deletions cut 3 bases from V and 8 bases from J, with 16 bases between.

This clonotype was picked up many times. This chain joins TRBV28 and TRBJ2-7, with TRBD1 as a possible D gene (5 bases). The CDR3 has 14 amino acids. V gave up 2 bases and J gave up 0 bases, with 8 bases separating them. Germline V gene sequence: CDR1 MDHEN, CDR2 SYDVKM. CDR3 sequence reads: CASSLVDNSYEQYF. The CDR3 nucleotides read TGTGCCAGCAGTTTAGTGGACAACTCCTACGAGCAGTACTTC.

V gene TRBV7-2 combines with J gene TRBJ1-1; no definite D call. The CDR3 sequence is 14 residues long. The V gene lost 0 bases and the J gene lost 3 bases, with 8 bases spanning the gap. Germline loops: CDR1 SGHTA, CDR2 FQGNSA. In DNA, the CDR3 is TGTGCCAGCAGCTTAGCGAAAAAGTACACTGAAGCTTTCTTT. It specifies CASSLAKKYTEAFF. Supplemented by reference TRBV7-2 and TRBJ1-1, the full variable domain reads GAGVSQSPSNKVTEKGKDVELRCDPISGHTALYWYRQSLGQGLEFLIYFQGNSAPDKSGLPSDRFSAERTGGSVSTLTIQRTQQEDSAVYLCASSLAKKYTEAFFGQGTRLTVV.

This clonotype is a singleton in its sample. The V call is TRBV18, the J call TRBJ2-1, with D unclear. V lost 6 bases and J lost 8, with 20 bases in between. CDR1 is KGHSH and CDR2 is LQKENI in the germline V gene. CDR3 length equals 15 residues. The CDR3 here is CASSLEVINTDEQFF. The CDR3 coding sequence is TGTGCCAGCTCCCTCGAGGTGATTAATACCGATGAGCAGTTCTTC.

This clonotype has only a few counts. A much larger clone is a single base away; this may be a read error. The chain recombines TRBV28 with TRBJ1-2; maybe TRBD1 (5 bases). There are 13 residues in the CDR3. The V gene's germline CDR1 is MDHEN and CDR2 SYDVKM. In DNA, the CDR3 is TGTGCCAGCAACAATGACAGCTCTTATGACTACACCTTC. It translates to CASNNDSSYDYTF.

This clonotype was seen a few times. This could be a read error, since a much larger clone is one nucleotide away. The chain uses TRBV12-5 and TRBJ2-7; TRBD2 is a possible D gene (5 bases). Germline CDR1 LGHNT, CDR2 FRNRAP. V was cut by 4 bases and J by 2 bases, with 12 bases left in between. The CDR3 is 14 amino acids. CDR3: CASGWVGETYEQYF. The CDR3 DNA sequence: TGTGCTAGTGGTTGGGTTGGGGAGACCTACGAGCAGTACTTC.

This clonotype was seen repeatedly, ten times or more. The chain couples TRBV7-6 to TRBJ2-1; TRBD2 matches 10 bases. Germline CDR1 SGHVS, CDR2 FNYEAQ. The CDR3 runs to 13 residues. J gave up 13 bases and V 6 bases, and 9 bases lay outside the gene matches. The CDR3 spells CASSRGASGGQFF. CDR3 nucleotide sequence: TGTGCCAGCAGTCGAGGGGCTAGCGGGGGCCAGTTCTTC.